What follows describes a single T cell receptor (beta chain). The data were taken from a study of blood T cell repertoires in COVID-19. On the study more broadly: PBMCs, B-cell-depleted T cells, or T cells provided the cDNA or gDNA that made up the material.

In the study's own analysis: Amplified reference gene primers provided the basis for estimating nucleated cell counts. Method: immunoSEQ multiplex PCR; TCRdb's copy keeps in-frame clones and lacks some. The DNA gave D and trimming, while V, J and clone size come from that table. The sample yields 290,000 or so clones, roughly 87% seen once. The sequenced material came from peripheral blood. This receptor was identified in a man younger than 35 with active or convalescent COVID-19.

The CDR3 loop is CASSISGGAYNEQFF. CDR3 bases: TGTGCCAGCAGCATCAGCGGGGGGGCCTACAATGAGCAGTTCTTC. The gene calls are TRBV11-2 and TRBJ2-1; 10 bases line up with TRBD2. The V gene end was trimmed by 5 bases and the J gene end by 2 bases; junction bases not matched to a gene: 3. The V gene's germline CDR1 is SGHAT and CDR2 FQNNGV. The CDR3 has 15 amino acids.